Sequencing of this T cell receptor beta chain was carried out in a study of CD8 T cells in Susac syndrome (dated by TCRdb to about 2019). The study in broad terms: The study used repertoire sequencing to test whether antigen drove CD8+ T cell activation and differentiation in Susac syndrome. The study compared CD8+ T cell repertoire clonality among 12 healthy donors, some 14 Susac syndrome patients and roughly 15 multiple sclerosis patients. The paper's findings and limits, for the study overall: The study acknowledged that relatively few individuals were included in the TCR sequencing and HLA analysis.

Taken from cysteine to phenylalanine, the CDR3 has 14 residues. Only the CDR3 part of the read is kept: 42 bases, read in frame from the first base. CDR1 and CDR2 are drawn from the germline V gene: MGHRA, YSYEKL. Trimming takes 4 bases from V and 7 bases from J, and the germline ends sit 14 bases apart. RNA was extracted using the RNeasy kit, and about 0.45 to 1 microgram was reverse transcribed with random hexamers. The immunoSEQ multiplex PCR assay, which covers 54 Vbeta and 13 Jbeta segments, was used to amplify TCR beta CDR3 regions. PCR amplification bias was corrected by using a synthetic template baseline for primer optimization and computational correction. Per the authors' processing: Reads were annotated to V, D and J genes per IMGT and analyzed with immunoSEQ Analyzer, keeping only productive sequences. Clonality was calculated as one minus the Shannon entropy normalized by log2 of the number of productive unique sequences. For each patient and control, public and private clones were evaluated among the 100 most prevalent clones. A clone was defined as Susac-specific if it was absent from the healthy and MS cohorts, from about a thousand published viral clones and from other ImmuneACCESS disease sequences. TCRdb took the public reads, trimmed them with fastp at Q25, ran MiXCR for clone calling and kept in-frame beta chains. Records with the same CDR3 protein are collapsed into one entry carrying the most frequent genes and DNA. In this record, the V and J calls reflect TCRdb's handling and not the investigators' own analysis. The sample table lists about 440,000 distinct CDR3 sequences, approximately 89% of them with a count of one. Under 0.15% of the sample is in the top ten clones.

Remarks on this clonotype: Its antigen has not been determined. Nothing much larger sits one base from this clone, and base qualities are not available.

High-throughput TCR beta sequencing profiled peripheral blood CD8+ and CD4+ T cells from healthy donors, Susac syndrome patients and multiple sclerosis patients. Treatment-naive patients with stable or active relapsing-remitting disease fulfilling revised McDonald criteria were used as multiple sclerosis controls. Bulk CD8+ and CD4+ T cells were purified by magnetic negative isolation, whereas CD8+ TEMRA cells were enriched by FACS. Blood was drawn into EDTA tubes, processed within 24 hours, and PBMCs were isolated by density gradient centrifugation. PBMCs intended for TCR sequencing were cryopreserved in liquid nitrogen and were subsequently thawed in a 37 degrees C water bath. A purity of at least 90% was achieved for sorted or isolated CD4+, CD8+ and CD8+ TEMRA cells.

Recombination joined TRBV4-1 with TRBJ2-1, and the D gene may be TRBD2, 6 bases matching. The sample was CD8+ T cells from PBMCs. This sequence was found in a human donor with multiple sclerosis. The nucleotide sequence is given as TGCGCCAGCAGCCCTTTAACGGGAGCGAATGAGCAGTTCTTC. Its protein reads: CASSPLTGANEQFF.